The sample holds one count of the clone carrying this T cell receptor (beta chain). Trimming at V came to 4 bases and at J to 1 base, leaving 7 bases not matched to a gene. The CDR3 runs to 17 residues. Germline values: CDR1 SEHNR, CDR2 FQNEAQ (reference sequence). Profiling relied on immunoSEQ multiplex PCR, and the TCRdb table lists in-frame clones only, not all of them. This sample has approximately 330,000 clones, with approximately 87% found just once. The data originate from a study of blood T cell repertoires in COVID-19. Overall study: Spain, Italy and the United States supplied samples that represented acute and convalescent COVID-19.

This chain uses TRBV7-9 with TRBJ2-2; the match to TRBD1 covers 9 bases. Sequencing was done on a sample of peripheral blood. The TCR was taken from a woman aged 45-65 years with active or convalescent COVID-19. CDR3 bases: TGTGCCAGCAGCTCGGGGTGGGGACAGGGGAACACCGGGGAGCTGTTTTTT. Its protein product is CASSSGWGQGNTGELFF.